The present T cell receptor beta chain was sequenced within a study of cytomegalovirus exposure and HLA in healthy donors. Study at large: A data release that came early held 75 million to 85 million unique TCRs from HLA-typed donors. Study outcomes and limitations: Among TCR beta chains, those listed as cytomegalovirus-associated numbered some 170. Earlier results showed most TCR beta V segments being productive about 87% or about 30% of the time.

The CDR3 is made up of 14 amino acids. Germline V gives CDR1 SGHNT, CDR2 YYREEE (reference sequence). On this clone: Antigen unknown.

PCR employed 60 Vbeta and 13 Jbeta primers. Method: immunoSEQ multiplex PCR; TCRdb's copy keeps in-frame clones and lacks some. This sample has roughly 160,000 clones, with roughly 85% found just once. This cohort consisted of healthy bone marrow donors. The origin of this receptor is a male donor in good health and CMV-seropositive. Input material: PBMCs. The V call is TRBV5-4, the J call TRBJ2-5; 7 bases agree with TRBD2. The J call may be in error: the DNA end matches TRBJ2-7 better. CDR3: CATAGGRENYEQYF. The CDR3 coding sequence is TGTGCCACGGCCGGTGGGAGGGAGAACTACGAGCAGTACTTC.